The 12 T cell receptor beta chains presented below share a single source sample, sequenced in a study of cytomegalovirus exposure and HLA in healthy donors. Primers for the PCR totalled 60 Vbeta and 13 Jbeta. TCRdb's copy holds only in-frame clones and misses some; the assay was immunoSEQ multiplex PCR. The table has 99,000 or so clones, about 78% seen once. Sequencing used PBMCs. These receptors were obtained from a young man in good health and CMV-seronegative.

The chain is built from TRBV9 and TRBJ2-5; D remains unclear. There are 15 residues in the CDR3. Deletions cut 0 bases from V and 7 bases from J, with 16 bases between. CDR1 is SGDLS and CDR2 is YYNGEE in the germline V gene. The CDR3 reads CASSVEATTTRTQYF. The CDR3, as DNA: TGTGCCAGCAGCGTAGAGGCCACCACGACAAGGACCCAGTACTTC.

The rearrangement links TRBV20-1 to TRBJ2-1; D ambiguous. The CDR3 sequence is 11 residues long. Looked up from germline, CDR1 is DFQATT and CDR2 is SNEGSKA (reference sequence). Trimming removed 8 bases at V and 7 bases at J, with 12 bases between. The CDR3 region is CSTRLRNEQFF. The CDR3 DNA sequence: TGCAGTACAAGACTCCGAAATGAGCAGTTCTTC.

V is TRBV19 and J is TRBJ2-7; 7 positions agree with TRBD2. CDR3 length: 12 residues. CDR1 is LNHDA, CDR2 SQIVND, per germline (reference sequence). The J segment lost 3 bases and the V segment lost 10 bases, leaving 6 bases of the junction unmatched. The chain's CDR3 is CATGGSGYEQYF. The CDR3 nucleotides read TGTGCCACCGGCGGGAGCGGCTACGAGCAGTACTTC.

The rearrangement links TRBV18 to TRBJ2-1; possible D gene TRBD2, 6 bases. This CDR3 comprises 17 residues. V was pared by 0 bases and J by 0 bases, with 12 bases between. The germline CDR1 and CDR2 sequences are KGHSH and LQKENI. The CDR3 loop reads CASSPPNTGVSYNEQFF. The CDR3 region has the DNA TGTGCCAGCTCACCACCCAACACGGGGGTCTCCTACAATGAGCAGTTCTTC.

The gene calls are TRBV9 and TRBJ1-1, with no clear D. Trimming cost V 9 bases and J 3 bases, with 18 bases left between them. The CDR3 totals 14 residues. CDR1 is SGDLS and CDR2 is YYNGEE in the germline V gene. The CDR3 nucleotides read TGTGCCACAAGCGAAGGAGGGAGTGACACTGAAGCTTTCTTT. Protein product: CATSEGGSDTEAFF.

The chain employs TRBV18 and TRBJ2-2; TRBD1 might be the D (5 bases). Deletions cut 3 bases from V and 6 bases from J, with 17 bases between. The CDR3 has 16 amino acids. Germline-derived CDR1 and CDR2 are KGHSH and LQKENI. CDR3 in amino acids: CASSPFQFQGSGELFF. The CDR3 DNA reads TGTGCCAGCTCACCGTTCCAGTTTCAGGGCTCCGGGGAGCTGTTTTTT. Full variable domain (remainder filled in from reference TRBV18 and TRBJ2-2): NAGVMQNPRHLVRRRGQEARLRCSPMKGHSHVYWYRQLPEEGLKFMVYLQKENIIDESGMPKERFSAEFPKEGPSILRIQQVVRGDSAAYFCASSPFQFQGSGELFFGEGSRLTVL.

The V gene is TRBV27, the J gene TRBJ1-6, with D possibly being TRBD1 (6 bases). V lost 5 bases and J 12 bases, leaving 20 bases between the germline ends. The germline gives CDR1 MNHEY, CDR2 SMNVEV (reference sequence). The CDR3 has 15 amino acids. The CDR3 DNA sequence: TGTGCCAGCAGTCCCAATGCCGGGACAAAGGTACCCCTCCACTTT. Protein: CASSPNAGTKVPLHF.

This clone was picked up a small number of times. V is TRBV5-6 and J is TRBJ1-4; perhaps TRBD1 as D (5 bases). Trimming removed 2 bases from V and 8 bases from J, with 13 bases in between. This CDR3 region has 14 residues. CDR1 SGHDT and CDR2 YYEEEE come from the germline V gene. This chain's CDR3 is CASSFITGDEKLFF. The CDR3 DNA sequence: TGTGCCAGCAGCTTTATCACAGGAGACGAAAAACTGTTTTTT.

The chain recombines TRBV5-6 with TRBJ1-1; the match to TRBD1 covers 9 bases. V gave up 0 bases and J gave up 5 bases; unmatched junction bases: 8. CDR3 length: 16 amino acids. Germline CDR1 and CDR2: SGHDT and YYEEEE. CDR3 residues: CASSLGIGQGRTEAFF. CDR3 DNA: TGTGCCAGCAGCTTGGGAATCGGACAGGGGCGAACTGAAGCTTTCTTT.

The chain recombines TRBV4-3 with TRBJ1-1; 7 positions agree with TRBD1. Germline lookup yields CDR1 LGHNA and CDR2 YSLEER. The CDR3 consists of 15 residues. The ends lost 0 bases at V and 5 bases at J; junction bases unmatched: 6. In nucleotides, the CDR3 is TGCGCCAGCAGCCAAGATAGACAGGGTAGGACTGAAGCTTTCTTT. It yields the protein CASSQDRQGRTEAFF.

The chain is built from TRBV4-3 and TRBJ2-5, with a weak D call TRBD2 (7 bases). The V end lost 0 bases, the J end lost 7 bases, and 12 bases lay between the germline ends. This CDR3 spans 14 amino acids. Germline CDR1 reads LGHNA; CDR2 reads YSLEER. CDR3 amino acids: CASSQDTGRGTQYF. In nucleotides, the CDR3 is TGCGCCAGCAGCCAAGATACAGGGAGGGGGACCCAGTACTTC.

This clone was observed a few times. The chain combines TRBV5-4 with TRBJ1-1; unclear D gene. The V and J ends lost 0 bases and 6 bases respectively, with 9 bases between them. This CDR3 comprises 13 residues. Germline values: CDR1 SGHNT, CDR2 YYREEE (reference sequence). In nucleotides, the CDR3 is TGTGCCAGCAGCTTGGGGACTCTGGCTGAAGCTTTCTTT. It translates to CASSLGTLAEAFF.